The clone carrying this T cell receptor (beta chain) has only a few counts. The record originates from a study of CD8+ T cells in alopecia areata. Isolated RNA was reverse transcribed into cDNA used as the sequencing template. Profiling relied on immunoSEQ multiplex PCR, and the TCRdb table lists in-frame clones only, not all of them. The sample includes about 110,000 clones, 45% to 70% seen only once; the top ten take under 25%. CDR1 and CDR2 (germline): SGHAT, FQNNGV. Trimming removed 4 bases from V and 5 bases from J; junction bases left unmatched: 5. The CDR3 sequence is 16 residues long. This clonotype was obtained from a human donor in good health. The J gene is TRBJ2-2, the V gene TRBV11-2, with 12 bases matching TRBD2. The sample comprised CD8+ T cells sorted from blood. The CDR3 nucleotides are TGTGCCAGCAGCTCGCCCACTAGCGGGGGGACCGGGGAGCTGTTTTTT. It translates to CASSSPTSGGTGELFF.